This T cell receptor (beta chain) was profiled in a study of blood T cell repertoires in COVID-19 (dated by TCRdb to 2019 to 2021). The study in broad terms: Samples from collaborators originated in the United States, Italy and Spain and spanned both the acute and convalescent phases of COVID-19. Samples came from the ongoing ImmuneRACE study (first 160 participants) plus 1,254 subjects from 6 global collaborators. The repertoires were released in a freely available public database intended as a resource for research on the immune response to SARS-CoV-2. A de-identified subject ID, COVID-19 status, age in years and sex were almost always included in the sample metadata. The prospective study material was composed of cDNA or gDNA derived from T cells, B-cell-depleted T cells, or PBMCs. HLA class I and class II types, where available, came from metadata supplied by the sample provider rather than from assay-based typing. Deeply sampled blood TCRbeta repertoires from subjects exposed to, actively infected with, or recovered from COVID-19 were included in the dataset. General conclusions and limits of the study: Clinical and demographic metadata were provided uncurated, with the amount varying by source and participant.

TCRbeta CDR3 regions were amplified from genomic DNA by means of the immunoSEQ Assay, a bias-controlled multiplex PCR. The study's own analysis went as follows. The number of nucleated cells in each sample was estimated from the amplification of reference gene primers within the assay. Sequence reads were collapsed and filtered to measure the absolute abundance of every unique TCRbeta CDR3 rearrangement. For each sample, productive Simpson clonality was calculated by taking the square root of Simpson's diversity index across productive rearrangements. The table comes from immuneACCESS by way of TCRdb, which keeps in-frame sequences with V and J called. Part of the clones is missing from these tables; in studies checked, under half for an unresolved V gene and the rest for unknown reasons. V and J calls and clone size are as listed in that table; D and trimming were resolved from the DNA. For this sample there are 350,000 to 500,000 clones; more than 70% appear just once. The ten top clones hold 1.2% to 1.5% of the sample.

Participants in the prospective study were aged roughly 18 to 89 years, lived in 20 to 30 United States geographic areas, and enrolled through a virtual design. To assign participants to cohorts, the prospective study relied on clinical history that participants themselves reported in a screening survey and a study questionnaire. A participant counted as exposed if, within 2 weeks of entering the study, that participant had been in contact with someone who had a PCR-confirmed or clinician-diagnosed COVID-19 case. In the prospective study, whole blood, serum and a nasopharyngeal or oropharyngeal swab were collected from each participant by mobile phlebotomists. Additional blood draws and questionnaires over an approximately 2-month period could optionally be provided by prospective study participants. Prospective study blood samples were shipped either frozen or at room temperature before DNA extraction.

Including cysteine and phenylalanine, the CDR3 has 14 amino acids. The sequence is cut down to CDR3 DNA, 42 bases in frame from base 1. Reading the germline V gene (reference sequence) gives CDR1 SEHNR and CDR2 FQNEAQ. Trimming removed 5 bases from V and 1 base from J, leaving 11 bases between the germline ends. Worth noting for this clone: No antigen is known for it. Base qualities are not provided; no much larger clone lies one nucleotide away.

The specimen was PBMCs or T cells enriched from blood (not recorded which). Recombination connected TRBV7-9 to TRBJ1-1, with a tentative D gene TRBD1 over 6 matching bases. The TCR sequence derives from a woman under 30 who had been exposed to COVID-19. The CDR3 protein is CASSQDSWNTEAFF. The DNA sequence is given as TGTGCCAGCAGCCAGGACAGCTGGAACACTGAAGCTTTCTTT.